This T cell receptor (beta chain) was documented in a study of CD8+ T cells in alopecia areata. Treatment given: oral pan-JAK inhibitor, 5-10 mg twice daily. cDNA serving as the sequencing template came from extracted, reverse transcribed RNA. Measured with immunoSEQ multiplex PCR; TCRdb has only the in-frame clones, and not every one. The sample shows some 220,000 clones, under 60% of them seen only once. This CDR3 is 14 amino acids long. The germline V gene encodes CDR1 SGHRS and CDR2 YFSETQ. The V end lost 4 bases, the J end lost 4 bases, and 14 bases lay between the germline ends. This rearrangement joins TRBV5-1 to TRBJ1-2; unclear D gene. The clonotype comes from a human donor with alopecia areata. The source material was CD4+ T cells sorted from blood, sampled at week 4, from a patient treated with tofacitinib. The CDR3 DNA sequence: TGCGCCAGCAGCCCTTGGGAAGGGCTCTATGGCTACACCTTC. Its protein product is CASSPWEGLYGYTF.